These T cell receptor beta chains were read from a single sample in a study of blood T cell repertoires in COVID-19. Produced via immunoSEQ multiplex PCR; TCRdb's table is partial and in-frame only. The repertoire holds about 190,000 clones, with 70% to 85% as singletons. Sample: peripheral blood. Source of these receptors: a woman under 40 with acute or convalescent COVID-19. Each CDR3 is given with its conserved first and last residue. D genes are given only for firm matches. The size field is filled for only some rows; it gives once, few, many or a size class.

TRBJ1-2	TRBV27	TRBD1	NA	CASSPGTDANYGYTF	TGTGCCAGCAGTCCGGGGACAGACGCTAACTATGGCTACACCTTC
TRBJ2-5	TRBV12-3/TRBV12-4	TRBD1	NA	CASSWTGETQYF	TGTGCCAGCAGTTGGACAGGAGAGACCCAGTACTTC
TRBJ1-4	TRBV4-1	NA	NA	CASSQEGEKLFF	TGCGCCAGCAGCCAAGAGGGCGAAAAACTGTTTTTT
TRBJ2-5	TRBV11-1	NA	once	CASSLGTPGLETQYF	TGTGCCAGCAGCTTAGGCACACCGGGTCTGGAGACCCAGTACTTC
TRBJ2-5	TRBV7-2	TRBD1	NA	CASSFQDRGETQYF	TGTGCCAGCAGCTTCCAGGACAGGGGAGAGACCCAGTACTTC
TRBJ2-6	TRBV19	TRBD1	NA	CASRDRGGSGANVLTF	TGTGCCAGCCGGGACAGGGGAGGCTCTGGGGCCAACGTCCTGACTTTC
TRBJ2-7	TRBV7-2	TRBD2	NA	CASSPFGTSGGRSYEQYF	TGTGCCAGCAGCCCCTTCGGGACTAGCGGGGGGCGATCCTACGAGCAGTACTTC
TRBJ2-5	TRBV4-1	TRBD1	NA	CASSRTGTDLETQYF	TGCGCCAGCAGCCGAACCGGGACAGACCTAGAGACCCAGTACTTC
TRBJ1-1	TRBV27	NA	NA	CASSLGQTTNTEAFF	TGTGCCAGCAGTTTGGGACAAACGACGAACACTGAAGCTTTCTTT
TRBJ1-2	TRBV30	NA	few	CAWSVTTLGGRVDYGYTF	TGTGCCTGGAGTGTTACAACTTTGGGGGGAAGGGTCGACTATGGCTACACCTTC
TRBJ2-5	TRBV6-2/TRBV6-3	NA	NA	CASSPEGRESETQYF	TGTGCCAGCAGCCCGGAGGGTAGGGAGTCAGAGACCCAGTACTTC
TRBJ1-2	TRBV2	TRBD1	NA	CASRQGALGYTF	TGTGCCAGCAGACAGGGGGCTTTGGGCTACACCTTC
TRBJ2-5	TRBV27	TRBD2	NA	CASGLAAVPQETQYF	TGTGCCAGCGGACTAGCGGCCGTACCCCAAGAGACCCAGTACTTC
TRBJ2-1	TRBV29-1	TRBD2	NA	CSVEDPTQLAGGHEQFF	TGCAGCGTTGAAGATCCCACCCAACTAGCGGGAGGGCATGAGCAGTTCTTC
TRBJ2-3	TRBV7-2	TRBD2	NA	CASSLDLGGLAGVTDTQYF	TGTGCCAGCAGCTTAGATCTGGGGGGACTAGCGGGGGTCACAGATACGCAGTATTTT
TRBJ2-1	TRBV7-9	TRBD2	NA	CASSPHGLAGLRGFEQFF	TGTGCCAGCAGCCCCCACGGGCTAGCGGGGCTACGGGGATTTGAGCAGTTCTTC
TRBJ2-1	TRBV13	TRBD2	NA	CASSLTGTSGSNEQFF	TGTGCCAGCAGTTTAACCGGGACTAGCGGGTCGAATGAGCAGTTCTTC
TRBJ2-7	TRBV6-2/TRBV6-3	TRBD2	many	CASSYRSLAGADGSYEQYF	TGTGCCAGCAGTTACCGGTCCCTAGCGGGAGCGGATGGGTCCTACGAGCAGTACTTC
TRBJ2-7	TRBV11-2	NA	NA	CASSLDSAAYEQYF	TGTGCCAGCAGCTTAGACAGCGCTGCCTACGAGCAGTACTTC
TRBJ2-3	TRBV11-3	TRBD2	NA	CASSVTSKSTDTQYF	TGTGCCAGCAGCGTGACTAGCAAGAGCACAGATACGCAGTATTTT
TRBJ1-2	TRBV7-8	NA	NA	CASNDREGGDGYTF	TGTGCCAGCAATGATCGGGAGGGGGGCGACGGCTACACCTTC
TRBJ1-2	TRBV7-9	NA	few	CASSLGEGIYGYTF	TGTGCCAGCAGCTTAGGGGAGGGGATCTATGGCTACACCTTC
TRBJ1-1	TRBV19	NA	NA	CASSQGTEAFF	TGTGCCAGTAGCCAGGGCACTGAAGCTTTCTTT
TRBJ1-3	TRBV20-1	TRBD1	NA	CSASEQGGDTIYF	TGCAGTGCTAGTGAACAGGGGGGTGACACCATATATTTT
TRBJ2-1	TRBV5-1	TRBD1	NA	CASRQGGYNEQFF	TGCGCCAGCCGACAGGGGGGTTACAATGAGCAGTTCTTC
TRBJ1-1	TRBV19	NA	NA	CAIISGDRGNTEAFF	TGTGCCATCATTTCAGGGGACCGGGGCAACACTGAAGCTTTCTTT
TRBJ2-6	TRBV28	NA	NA	CASSHSGANVLTF	TGTGCCAGCAGTCACTCTGGGGCCAACGTCCTGACTTTC
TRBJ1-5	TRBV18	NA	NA	CASSMTAGSGNQPQHF	TGTGCCAGCTCTATGACAGCCGGATCTGGCAATCAGCCCCAGCATTTT
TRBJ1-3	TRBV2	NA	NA	CASNSLGNTIYF	TGTGCCAGCAACAGTCTCGGAAACACCATATATTTT
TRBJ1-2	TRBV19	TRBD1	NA	CASSPLTGQGLNGYTF	TGTGCCAGTAGTCCCTTAACGGGACAGGGTTTGAATGGCTACACCTTC
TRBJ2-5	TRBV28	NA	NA	CASSLSSQETQYF	TGTGCCAGCAGTTTATCCTCCCAAGAGACCCAGTACTTC
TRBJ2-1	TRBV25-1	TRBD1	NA	CASSRGQGYNEQFF	TGTGCCAGCAGTAGAGGACAGGGGTATAATGAGCAGTTCTTC